This TCR beta chain was retrieved from a study of T-cell reconstitution after alpha-beta-depleted transplantation in children. This CDR3 has 17 amino acids. The germline V gene has CDR1 DFQATT and CDR2 SNEGSKA (reference sequence). The trim removed 4 bases at V and 5 bases at J, leaving 10 bases unmatched. The table lists this clonotype with a count of one. Preparation of the TCRbeta library was carried out with unique molecular identifiers. One entry per CDR3 protein, called by TCRdb with MiXCR from the PCR reads. The repertoire holds approximately 500,000 distinct CDR3 sequences, with 10% as singletons.

The source of this sequence is a child aged 2 to 10 with inherited bone marrow failure, due to receive a stem cell transplant. Sequences were derived from PBMCs, sampled before TCRalphabeta/CD19-depleted stem cell transplant. The genes are TRBV20-1 and TRBJ2-2; 13 bases line up with TRBD2. CDR3 bases: TGCAGTGCTAAAACACTAGCGGGAGGGCCGGGGACCGGGGAGCTGTTTTTT. The encoded protein is CSAKTLAGGPGTGELFF.